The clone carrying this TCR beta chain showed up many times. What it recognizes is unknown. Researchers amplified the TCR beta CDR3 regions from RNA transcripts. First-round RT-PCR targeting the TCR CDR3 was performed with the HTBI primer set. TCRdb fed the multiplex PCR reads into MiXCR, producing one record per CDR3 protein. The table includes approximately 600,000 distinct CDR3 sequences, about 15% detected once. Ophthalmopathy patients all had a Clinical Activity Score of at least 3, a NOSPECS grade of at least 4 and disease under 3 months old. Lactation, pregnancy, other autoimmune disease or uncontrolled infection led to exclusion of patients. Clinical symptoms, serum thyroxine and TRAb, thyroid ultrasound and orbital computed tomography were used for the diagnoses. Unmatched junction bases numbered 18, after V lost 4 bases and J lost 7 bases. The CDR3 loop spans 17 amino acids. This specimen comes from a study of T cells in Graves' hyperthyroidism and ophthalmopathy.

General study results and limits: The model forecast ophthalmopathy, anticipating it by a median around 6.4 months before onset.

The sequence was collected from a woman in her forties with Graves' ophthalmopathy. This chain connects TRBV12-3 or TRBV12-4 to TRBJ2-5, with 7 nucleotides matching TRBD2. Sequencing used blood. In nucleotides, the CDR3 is TGTGCCAGCAGTTCTCCCTGGTCATGGGAGGGGTCGGGGACCCAGTACTTC. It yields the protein CASSSPWSWEGSGTQYF.